These T cell receptor beta chains were read from a single sample in a study of post-analysis software for immune sequencing data. TCRdb recomputed calls from the PCR reads with MiXCR, one row per CDR3 protein. The sample contains roughly 670,000 distinct CDR3 sequences, 59% of which appear only once. Sequenced: blood. The receptors derive from a girl aged 2 to 10 with multiple sclerosis. CDR3s include the opening cysteine and the closing phenylalanine or tryptophan. D genes are given only for firm matches. Expanded clones get a size class; other rows say once, few or many, or leave the size out.

v_call: TRBV15
d_call: -
clone_size: few
j_call: TRBJ2-1
cdr3_nt: TGTGCCACCAGCAGAGCGGGGGCTACCTGGAATGAGCAGTTCTTC
cdr3_aa: CATSRAGATWNEQFF

v_call: TRBV29-1
d_call: TRBD1
clone_size: -
j_call: TRBJ1-2
cdr3_nt: TGCAGCGTTCAGGGGGTGCGGTCCTATGAGGGCTTCACCTTC
cdr3_aa: CSVQGVRSYEGFTF

v_call: TRBV18
d_call: -
clone_size: -
j_call: TRBJ2-1
cdr3_nt: TGTGCCAGCTCACCACCTACAGGGTTCAGATATGAGCAGTTCTTC
cdr3_aa: CASSPPTGFRYEQFF

v_call: TRBV27
d_call: TRBD2
clone_size: -
j_call: TRBJ2-5
cdr3_nt: TGTGCCAGCAGTGTTCGACCCCCCACGACTAGCGTGGAGACCCAGTACTTC
cdr3_aa: CASSVRPPTTSVETQYF

v_call: TRBV6-1
d_call: TRBD2
clone_size: -
j_call: TRBJ2-7
cdr3_nt: TGTACCAGCACCTCGTACCTCGGGCACAGCGGGAGTGGTTACGAGCAGTACTTC
cdr3_aa: CTSTSYLGHSGSGYEQYF

v_call: TRBV20-1
d_call: -
clone_size: -
j_call: TRBJ1-1
cdr3_nt: TGCAGTGCTGGGCTGGTGGGGGGAGACACTGAAGCTTTCTTT
cdr3_aa: CSAGLVGGDTEAFF

v_call: TRBV20-1
d_call: -
clone_size: -
j_call: TRBJ2-1
cdr3_nt: TGCAGTGCTCCCCCGGCTAGCTCCTACAATGAGCAGTTCTTC
cdr3_aa: CSAPPASSYNEQFF

v_call: TRBV6-5
d_call: -
clone_size: few
j_call: TRBJ1-1
cdr3_nt: TGTGCCAGCAGTTACCGCCAACCGACAGGGAACACTGAAGCTTTCTTT
cdr3_aa: CASSYRQPTGNTEAFF

v_call: TRBV7-2
d_call: -
clone_size: few
j_call: TRBJ2-1
cdr3_nt: TGTGCCAGCAGCCCTCAGGCCGCCAGGCCCTACTACAATGAGCAGTTCTTC
cdr3_aa: CASSPQAARPYYNEQFF

v_call: TRBV6-5
d_call: TRBD2
clone_size: -
j_call: TRBJ2-3
cdr3_nt: TGTGCCAGCAGTTCCTCTTATAGCGGGAGCAGGGATACGCAGTATTTT
cdr3_aa: CASSSSYSGSRDTQYF